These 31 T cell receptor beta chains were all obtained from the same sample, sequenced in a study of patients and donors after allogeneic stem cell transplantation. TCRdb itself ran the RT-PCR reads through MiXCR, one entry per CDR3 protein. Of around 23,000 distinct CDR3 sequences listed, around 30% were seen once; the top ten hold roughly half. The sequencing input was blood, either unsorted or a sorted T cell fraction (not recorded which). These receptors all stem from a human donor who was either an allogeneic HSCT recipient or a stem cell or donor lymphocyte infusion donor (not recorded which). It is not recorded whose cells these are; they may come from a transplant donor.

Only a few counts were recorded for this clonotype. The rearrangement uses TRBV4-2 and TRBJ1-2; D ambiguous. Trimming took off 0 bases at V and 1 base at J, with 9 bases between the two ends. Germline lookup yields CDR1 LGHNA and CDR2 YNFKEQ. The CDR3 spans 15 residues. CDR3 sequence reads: CASSQEQHRNYGYTF. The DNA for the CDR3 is TGTGCCAGCAGCCAAGAGCAGCACCGTAACTATGGCTACACCTTC.

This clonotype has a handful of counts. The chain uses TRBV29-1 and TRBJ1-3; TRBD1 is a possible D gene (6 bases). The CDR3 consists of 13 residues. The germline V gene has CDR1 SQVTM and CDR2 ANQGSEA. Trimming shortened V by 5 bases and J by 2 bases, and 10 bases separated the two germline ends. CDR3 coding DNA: TGCAGCGTTCAACAGGGTGCTGGAAACACCATATATTTT. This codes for CSVQQGAGNTIYF.

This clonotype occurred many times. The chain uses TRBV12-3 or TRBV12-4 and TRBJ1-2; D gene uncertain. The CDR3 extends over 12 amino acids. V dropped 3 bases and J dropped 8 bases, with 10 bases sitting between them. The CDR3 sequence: CASSLWGMGYTF. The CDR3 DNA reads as TGTGCCAGCAGTTTGTGGGGAATGGGCTACACCTTC.

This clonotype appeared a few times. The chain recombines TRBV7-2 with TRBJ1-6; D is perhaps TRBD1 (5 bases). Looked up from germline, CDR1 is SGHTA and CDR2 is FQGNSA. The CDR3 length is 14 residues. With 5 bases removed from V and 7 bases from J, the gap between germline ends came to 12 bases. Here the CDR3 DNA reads TGTGCCAGCAGCCCTTTTACAGGCAATTCACCCCTCCACTTT. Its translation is CASSPFTGNSPLHF.

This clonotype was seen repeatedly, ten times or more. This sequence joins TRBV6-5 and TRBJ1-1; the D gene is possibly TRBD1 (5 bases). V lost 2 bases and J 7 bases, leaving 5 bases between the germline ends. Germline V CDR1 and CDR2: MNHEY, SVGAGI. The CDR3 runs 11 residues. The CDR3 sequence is CASSYQGEAFF. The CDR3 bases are TGTGCCAGCAGTTACCAGGGTGAAGCTTTCTTT.

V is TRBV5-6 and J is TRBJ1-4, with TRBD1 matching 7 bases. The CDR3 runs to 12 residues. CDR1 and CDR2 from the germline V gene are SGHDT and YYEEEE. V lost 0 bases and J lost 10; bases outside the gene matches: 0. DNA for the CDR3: TGTGCCAGCAGCTTGGACAGGGGAAAACTGTTTTTT. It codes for CASSLDRGKLFF.

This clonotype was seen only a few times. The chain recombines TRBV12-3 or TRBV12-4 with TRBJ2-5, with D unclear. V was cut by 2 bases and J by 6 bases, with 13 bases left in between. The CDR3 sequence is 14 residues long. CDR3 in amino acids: CASSLWGEAKTQYF. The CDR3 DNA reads TGTGCCAGCAGTTTATGGGGTGAAGCGAAGACCCAGTACTTC.

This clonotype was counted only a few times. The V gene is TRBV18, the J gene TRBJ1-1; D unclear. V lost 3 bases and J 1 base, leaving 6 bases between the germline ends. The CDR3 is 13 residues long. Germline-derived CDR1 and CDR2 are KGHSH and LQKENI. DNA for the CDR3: TGTGCCAGCTCACCTGGAGCGAACACTGAAGCTTTCTTT. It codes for CASSPGANTEAFF. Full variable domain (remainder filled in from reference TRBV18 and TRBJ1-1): NAGVMQNPRHLVRRRGQEARLRCSPMKGHSHVYWYRQLPEEGLKFMVYLQKENIIDESGMPKERFSAEFPKEGPSILRIQQVVRGDSAAYFCASSPGANTEAFFGQGTRLTVV.

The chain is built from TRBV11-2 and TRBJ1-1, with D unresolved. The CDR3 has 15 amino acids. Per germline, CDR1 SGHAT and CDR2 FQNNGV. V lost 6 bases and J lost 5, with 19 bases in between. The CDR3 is CASSSLRLIRTEAFF. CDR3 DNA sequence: TGTGCCAGCAGTTCCCTCAGGCTCATCAGGACTGAAGCTTTCTTT.

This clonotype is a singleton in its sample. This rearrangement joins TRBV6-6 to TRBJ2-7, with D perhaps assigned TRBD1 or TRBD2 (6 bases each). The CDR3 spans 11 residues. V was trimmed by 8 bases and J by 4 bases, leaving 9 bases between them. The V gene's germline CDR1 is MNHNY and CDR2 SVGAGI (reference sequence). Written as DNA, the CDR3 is TGTGCCAGCGGAGGGACATACGAGCAGTACTTC. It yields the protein CASGGTYEQYF.

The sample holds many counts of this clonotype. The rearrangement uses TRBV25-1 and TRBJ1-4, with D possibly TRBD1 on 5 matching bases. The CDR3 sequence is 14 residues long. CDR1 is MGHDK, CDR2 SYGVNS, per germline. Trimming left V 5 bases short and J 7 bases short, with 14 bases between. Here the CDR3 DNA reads TGTGCCAGCAGTATACCCGGGACGGTTGAAAAACTGTTTTTT. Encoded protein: CASSIPGTVEKLFF.

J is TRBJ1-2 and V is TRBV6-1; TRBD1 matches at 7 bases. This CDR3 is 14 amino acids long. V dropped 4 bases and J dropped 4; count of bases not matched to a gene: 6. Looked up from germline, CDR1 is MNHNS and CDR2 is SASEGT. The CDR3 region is CASSATGQPYGYTF. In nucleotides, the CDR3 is TGTGCCAGCAGTGCCACGGGACAGCCCTATGGCTACACCTTC.

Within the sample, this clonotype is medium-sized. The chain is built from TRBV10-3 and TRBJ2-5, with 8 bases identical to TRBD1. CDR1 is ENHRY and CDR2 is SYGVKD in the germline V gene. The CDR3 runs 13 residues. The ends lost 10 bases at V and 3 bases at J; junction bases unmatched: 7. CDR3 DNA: TGTGCCACTCGGACAGGGTCAGAAGAGACCCAGTACTTC. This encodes CATRTGSEETQYF.

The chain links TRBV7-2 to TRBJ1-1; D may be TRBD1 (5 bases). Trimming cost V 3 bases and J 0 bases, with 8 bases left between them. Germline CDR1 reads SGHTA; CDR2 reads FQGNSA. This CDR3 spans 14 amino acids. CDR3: CASSFPGMNTEAFF. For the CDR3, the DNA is TGTGCCAGCAGCTTTCCAGGGATGAACACTGAAGCTTTCTTT.

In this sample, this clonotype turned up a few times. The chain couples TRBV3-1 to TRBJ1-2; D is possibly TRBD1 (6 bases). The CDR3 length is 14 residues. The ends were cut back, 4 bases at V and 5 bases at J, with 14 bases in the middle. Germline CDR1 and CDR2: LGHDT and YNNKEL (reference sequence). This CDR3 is CASSRGQPGYGYTF. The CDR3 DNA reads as TGTGCCAGCAGCCGAGGACAGCCTGGGTATGGCTACACCTTC.

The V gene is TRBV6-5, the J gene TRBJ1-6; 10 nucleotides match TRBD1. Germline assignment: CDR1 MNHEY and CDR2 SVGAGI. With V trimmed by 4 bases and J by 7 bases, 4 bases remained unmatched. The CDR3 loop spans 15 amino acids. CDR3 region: CASSLPGQGNSPLHF. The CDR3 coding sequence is TGTGCCAGCAGTTTGCCGGGACAGGGGAATTCACCCCTCCACTTT.

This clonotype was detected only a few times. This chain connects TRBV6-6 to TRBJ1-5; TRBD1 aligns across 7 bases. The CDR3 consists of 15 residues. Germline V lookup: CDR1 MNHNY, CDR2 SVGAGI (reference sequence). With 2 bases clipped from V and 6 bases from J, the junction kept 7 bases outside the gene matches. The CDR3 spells CASSYRGQGGQPQHF. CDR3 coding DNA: TGTGCCAGCAGTTACAGGGGGCAGGGCGGTCAGCCCCAGCATTTT.

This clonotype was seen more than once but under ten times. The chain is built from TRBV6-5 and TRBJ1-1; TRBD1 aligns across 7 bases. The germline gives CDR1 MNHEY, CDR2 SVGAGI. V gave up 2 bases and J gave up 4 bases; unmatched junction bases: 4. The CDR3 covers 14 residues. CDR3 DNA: TGTGCCAGCAGTTACGGGACAGTCGGCACTGAAGCTTTCTTT. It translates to CASSYGTVGTEAFF.

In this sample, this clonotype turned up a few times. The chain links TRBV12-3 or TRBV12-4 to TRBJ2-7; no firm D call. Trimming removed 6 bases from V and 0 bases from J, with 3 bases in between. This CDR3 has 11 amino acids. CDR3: CASSSSYEQYF. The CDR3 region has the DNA TGTGCCAGCAGCTCCTCCTACGAGCAGTACTTC.

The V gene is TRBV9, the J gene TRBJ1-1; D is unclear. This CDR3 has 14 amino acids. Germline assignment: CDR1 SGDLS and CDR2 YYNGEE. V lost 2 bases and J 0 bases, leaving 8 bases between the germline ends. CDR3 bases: TGTGCCAGCAGCGTTGGAGTAATGAACACTGAAGCTTTCTTT. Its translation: CASSVGVMNTEAFF.

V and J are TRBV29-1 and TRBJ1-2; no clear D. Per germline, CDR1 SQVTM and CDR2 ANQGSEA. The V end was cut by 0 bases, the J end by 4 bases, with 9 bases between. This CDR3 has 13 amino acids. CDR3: CSVEDKAAYGYTF. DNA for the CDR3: TGCAGCGTTGAAGATAAGGCAGCCTATGGCTACACCTTC.

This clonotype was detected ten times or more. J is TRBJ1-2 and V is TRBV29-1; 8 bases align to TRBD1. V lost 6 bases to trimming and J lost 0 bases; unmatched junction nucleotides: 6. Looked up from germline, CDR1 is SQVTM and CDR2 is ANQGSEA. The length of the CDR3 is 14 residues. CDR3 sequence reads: CSVYPGQANYGYTF. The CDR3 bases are TGCAGCGTCTATCCGGGACAGGCTAACTATGGCTACACCTTC.

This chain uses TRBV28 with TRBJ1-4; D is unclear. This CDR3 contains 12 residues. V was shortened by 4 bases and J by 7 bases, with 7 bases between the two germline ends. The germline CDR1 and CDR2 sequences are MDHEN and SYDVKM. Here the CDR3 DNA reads TGTGCCAGCAGTTCACCGACTGAAAAACTGTTTTTT. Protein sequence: CASSSPTEKLFF.

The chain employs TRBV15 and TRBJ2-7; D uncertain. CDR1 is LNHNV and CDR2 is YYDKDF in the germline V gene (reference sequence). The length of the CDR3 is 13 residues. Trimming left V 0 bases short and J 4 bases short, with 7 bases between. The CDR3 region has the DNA TGTGCCACCAGCAGAGATCCCTCTTACGAGCAGTACTTC. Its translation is CATSRDPSYEQYF.

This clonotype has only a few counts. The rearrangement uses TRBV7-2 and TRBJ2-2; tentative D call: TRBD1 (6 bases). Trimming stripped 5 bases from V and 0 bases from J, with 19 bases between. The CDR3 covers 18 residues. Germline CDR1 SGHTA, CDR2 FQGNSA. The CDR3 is CASSPYGQNYANTGELFF. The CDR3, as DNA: TGTGCCAGCAGCCCCTACGGACAGAACTACGCGAACACCGGGGAGCTGTTTTTT.

The DNA of the CDR3 is TGTGCCACCAGCAGGGAGGAGTTGAACACTGAAGCTTTCTTT. Residues: CATSREELNTEAFF. V and J are TRBV15 and TRBJ1-1; the D is unclear. CDR3 length: 14 amino acids. Germline V gene sequence: CDR1 LNHNV, CDR2 YYDKDF (reference sequence). The V gene lost 3 bases and the J gene lost 0 bases, with 8 bases spanning the gap.

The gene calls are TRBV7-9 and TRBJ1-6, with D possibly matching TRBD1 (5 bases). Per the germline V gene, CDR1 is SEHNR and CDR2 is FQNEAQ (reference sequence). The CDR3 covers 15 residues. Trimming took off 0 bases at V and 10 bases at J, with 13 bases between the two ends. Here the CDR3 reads CASSLARGAGSPLHF. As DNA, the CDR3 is TGTGCCAGCAGCTTAGCAAGGGGAGCAGGATCACCCCTCCACTTT.

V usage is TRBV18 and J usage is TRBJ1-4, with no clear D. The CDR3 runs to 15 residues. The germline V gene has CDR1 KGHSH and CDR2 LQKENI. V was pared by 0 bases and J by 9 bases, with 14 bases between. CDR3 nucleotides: TGTGCCAGCTCACCACCGTATCAGGCCAGACAAAAACTGTTTTTT. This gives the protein CASSPPYQARQKLFF. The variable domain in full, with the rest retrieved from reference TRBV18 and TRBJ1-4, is NAGVMQNPRHLVRRRGQEARLRCSPMKGHSHVYWYRQLPEEGLKFMVYLQKENIIDESGMPKERFSAEFPKEGPSILRIQQVVRGDSAAYFCASSPPYQARQKLFFGSGTQLSVL.

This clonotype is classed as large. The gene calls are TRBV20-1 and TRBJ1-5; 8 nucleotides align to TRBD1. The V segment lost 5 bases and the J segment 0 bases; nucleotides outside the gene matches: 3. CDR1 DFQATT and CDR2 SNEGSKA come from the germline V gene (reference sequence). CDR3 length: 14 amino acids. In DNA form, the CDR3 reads TGCAGTGCTCTACAGGGGGATAGCAATCAGCCCCAGCATTTT. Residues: CSALQGDSNQPQHF.

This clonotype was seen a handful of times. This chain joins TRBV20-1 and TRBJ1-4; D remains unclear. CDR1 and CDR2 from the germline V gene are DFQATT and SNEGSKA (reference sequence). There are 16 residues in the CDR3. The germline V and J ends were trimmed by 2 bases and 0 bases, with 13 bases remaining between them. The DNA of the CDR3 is TGCAGTGCTAGACAGGCTAGAGGGTCAACTAATGAAAAACTGTTTTTT. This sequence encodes CSARQARGSTNEKLFF.

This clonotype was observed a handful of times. This CDR3 reads CASRPPGRGRYGYTF. As DNA, the CDR3 is TGTGCCAGCAGGCCCCCGGGACGAGGGCGTTATGGCTACACCTTC. The J gene is TRBJ1-2, the V gene TRBV6-6; tentative D call: TRBD1 (5 bases). V lost 6 bases and J lost 5, with 19 bases in between. Germline CDR1 reads MNHNY; CDR2 reads SVGAGI (reference sequence). This CDR3 has 15 residues.